The present T cell receptor beta chain was sequenced within a study of blood T cell repertoires in COVID-19. At the level of the study: Sources were T cells, B-cell-depleted T cells, or PBMCs; the material itself was cDNA or gDNA.

Living in under 30 US areas, the participants were between roughly 18 and 95 years of age. Sequencing was performed with immunoSEQ multiplex PCR; in TCRdb, only in-frame clones are kept and a portion is missing. This repertoire shows just over 350,000 clones, more than 75% found once; its top ten account for around 3%. The table lists this clone with a count of one. V was pared by 1 base and J by 5 bases, with 8 bases between. This CDR3 has 13 amino acids. Sequencing was performed on PBMCs or T cells enriched from blood (not recorded which). This TCR derives from a woman between 25 and 40 years old who had recovered from COVID-19. The chain has TRBV12-3 or TRBV12-4 and TRBJ2-5; D is perhaps TRBD2 (6 bases). The CDR3, as DNA: TGTGCCAGCAGTTTAGATGGAGGGGAGACCCAGTACTTC. Translated, it gives CASSLDGGETQYF.